These 31 T cell receptor beta chains were all obtained from the same sample, sequenced in a study of cytomegalovirus exposure and HLA in healthy donors. The PCR contained 60 Vbeta and 13 Jbeta primers. Using immunoSEQ multiplex PCR, the repertoire was profiled, and TCRdb retains in-frame clones only, with some absent. The repertoire holds roughly 260,000 clones, with about four fifths as singletons. The sequenced sample was PBMCs. All receptors derive from a middle-aged woman in good health and CMV-seropositive.

This chain joins TRBV28 and TRBJ1-6; D ambiguous. Trimming cost V 2 bases and J 0 bases, with 20 bases left between them. Germline CDR1 reads MDHEN; CDR2 reads SYDVKM. The CDR3 spans 20 residues. The CDR3 reads CASSLPGVGLGSSYNSPLHF. The CDR3 DNA follows: TGTGCCAGCAGTTTACCCGGGGTGGGTCTAGGGTCCTCCTATAATTCACCCCTCCACTTT. Based on the CDR3 plus reference TRBV28 and TRBJ1-6, the full variable domain is DVKVTQSSRYLVKRTGEKVFLECVQDMDHENMFWYRQDPGLGLRLIYFSYDVKMKEKGDIPEGYSVSREKKERFSLILESASTNQTSMYLCASSLPGVGLGSSYNSPLHFGNGTRLTVT.

This chain uses TRBV10-3 with TRBJ2-1; D not certain. CDR3 length equals 14 residues. Per germline, CDR1 ENHRY and CDR2 SYGVKD. The V end was cut by 7 bases, the J end by 0 bases, with 10 bases between. The CDR3 sequence is CAIMGNSSYNEQFF. For the CDR3, the DNA is TGTGCCATCATGGGCAACAGCTCCTACAATGAGCAGTTCTTC.

This rearrangement joins TRBV6-5 to TRBJ2-1; 8 nucleotides align to TRBD1. In germline, CDR1 is MNHEY, CDR2 SVGAGI. After removal of 0 bases from V and 8 bases from J, the junction contained 6 bases not matched to a gene. The CDR3 consists of 15 residues. The CDR3 here is CASSYSTGGLDEQFF. CDR3 nucleotides: TGTGCCAGCAGTTACTCCACAGGGGGATTGGATGAGCAGTTCTTC.

The chain uses TRBV15 and TRBJ1-5; possible D gene TRBD1, 6 bases. Germline V lookup: CDR1 LNHNV, CDR2 YYDKDF (reference sequence). The CDR3 contains 16 residues. Trimming pared 3 bases from V and 5 bases from J, leaving 17 bases between. In DNA form, the CDR3 reads TGTGCCACCAGCAGGCAAAAACAGGGCTGGCATCAGCCCCAGCATTTT. This translates into CATSRQKQGWHQPQHF. The whole variable domain, filled in from reference TRBV15 and TRBJ1-5, reads DAMVIQNPRYQVTQFGKPVTLSCSQTLNHNVMYWYQQKSSQAPKLLFHYYDKDFNNEADTPDNFQSRRPNTSFCFLDIRSPGLGDTAMYLCATSRQKQGWHQPQHFGDGTRLSIL.

This chain connects TRBV4-2 to TRBJ2-1; 9 nucleotides match TRBD2. The length of the CDR3 is 16 residues. J was trimmed by 5 bases and V by 0 bases; bases with no gene match: 5. Per germline, CDR1 LGHNA and CDR2 YNFKEQ. The CDR3 sequence is CASSQDGSGRNNEQFF. Here the CDR3 DNA reads TGTGCCAGCAGCCAAGACGGTAGCGGGAGAAACAATGAGCAGTTCTTC.

The chain combines TRBV18 with TRBJ2-3, with D hard to call. Germline-derived CDR1 and CDR2 are KGHSH and LQKENI. The ends were cut back, 3 bases at V and 0 bases at J, with 7 bases in the middle. The CDR3 loop spans 14 amino acids. The CDR3 nucleotides read TGTGCCAGCTCACCTCTTCAGAGCACAGATACGCAGTATTTT. This sequence encodes CASSPLQSTDTQYF.

The chain recombines TRBV28 with TRBJ1-1; D gene unclear. The CDR3 is 11 residues long. The ends were cut back, 10 bases at V and 11 bases at J, with 17 bases in the middle. The V gene's germline CDR1 is MDHEN and CDR2 SYDVKM. In DNA form, the CDR3 reads TGTGCCATCGGACCGGGATCGGTCGCTTTCTTT. Amino acid sequence: CAIGPGSVAFF.

This clone was counted between two and nine times. CDR3 sequence: CASSPFGGLNYGYTF. CDR3 DNA sequence: TGTGCCAGCAGTCCCTTTGGAGGGTTAAACTATGGCTACACCTTC. The gene calls are TRBV28 and TRBJ1-2; no clear D gene. V was shortened by 5 bases and J by 2 bases, with 15 bases between the two germline ends. The germline CDR1 and CDR2 sequences are MDHEN and SYDVKM. The CDR3 runs to 15 residues.

The sample holds one count of this clone. This chain links TRBV2 with TRBJ1-4; 7 bases are a match to TRBD1. The CDR3 totals 14 residues. Germline V gene lookup returns CDR1 SNHLY and CDR2 FYNNEI. V gave up 4 bases and J gave up 5 bases; unmatched junction bases: 4. This chain's CDR3 is CASSVGGTNEKLFF. The CDR3 region has the DNA TGTGCCAGCAGTGTAGGGGGCACAAATGAAAAACTGTTTTTT.

V gene TRBV7-2 combines with J gene TRBJ2-5; 9 nucleotides match TRBD2. Germline CDR1 and CDR2: SGHTA and FQGNSA. V shed 3 bases, J shed 5 bases, and the junction held 16 bases outside the gene matches. The CDR3 totals 18 residues. CDR3 sequence: CASSFFGAGGSTGETQYF. CDR3 DNA: TGTGCCAGCAGCTTTTTTGGGGCGGGAGGGTCTACCGGGGAGACCCAGTACTTC.

V and J are TRBV13 and TRBJ2-1, with D tentatively TRBD2 (5 bases). Between the trimmed V and J ends, which lost 1 base and 7 bases, there was a span of 5 bases. Germline CDR1 reads PRHDT; CDR2 reads FYEKMQ (reference sequence). The CDR3 length is 12 residues. Here the CDR3 reads CASSLAGNEQFF. The CDR3 DNA follows: TGTGCCAGCAGCTTAGCGGGGAATGAGCAGTTCTTC.

The V and J genes are TRBV2 and TRBJ2-1, with TRBD2 identical over 10 bases. This CDR3 spans 16 amino acids. In germline, CDR1 is SNHLY, CDR2 FYNNEI. Trimming took 1 base from V and 8 from J; bases not matched to a gene: 8. The CDR3 loop is CASSEGASSGRYEQFF. The CDR3 region has the DNA TGTGCCAGCAGTGAAGGCGCATCTAGCGGGAGATATGAGCAGTTCTTC.

CDR3 protein: CASSLYGGSGTGELFF. CDR3 nucleotide sequence: TGTGCCAGCAGTTTATACGGCGGGAGTGGCACCGGGGAGCTGTTTTTT. The rearrangement links TRBV27 to TRBJ2-2; 7 bases map to TRBD2. This CDR3 has 16 residues. V lost 1 base, J lost 4 bases, and 6 bases stayed unmatched. Germline V gene data show CDR1 as MNHEY and CDR2 as SMNVEV (reference sequence).

The rearrangement uses TRBV18 and TRBJ2-5; D gene uncertain. Germline V gives CDR1 KGHSH, CDR2 LQKENI. The CDR3 is 11 residues long. V was cut by 8 bases and J by 2 bases, with 6 bases left in between. CDR3 in amino acids: CASANQETQYF. Here the CDR3 DNA reads TGTGCCAGCGCGAATCAAGAGACCCAGTACTTC.

The chain has TRBV25-1 and TRBJ1-5, with a tentative D call TRBD1 (6 bases). With 7 bases removed from V and 3 bases from J, the gap between germline ends came to 16 bases. Germline lookup yields CDR1 MGHDK and CDR2 SYGVNS. This CDR3 contains 15 residues. In DNA, the CDR3 is TGTGCCAGCACAAAGGCAGGGGACTACAATCAGCCCCAGCATTTT. Encoded protein: CASTKAGDYNQPQHF.

The V call is TRBV19, the J call TRBJ2-7; 7 bases fit TRBD1. The V segment lost 4 bases and the J segment 3 bases; nucleotides outside the gene matches: 3. CDR1 is LNHDA, CDR2 SQIVND, per germline (reference sequence). This CDR3 is built from 13 residues. The CDR3 sequence: CASSRDRVYEQYF. The CDR3 DNA follows: TGTGCCAGTAGTAGAGACAGGGTCTACGAGCAGTACTTC.

The CDR3 nucleotides read TGTGCCAGCAGAAAAGGGACAGGGGGCGAGCAGTACTTC. Translating it yields CASRKGTGGEQYF. V and J are TRBV5-4 and TRBJ2-7; TRBD1 agrees at 11 bases. Germline V gene lookup returns CDR1 SGHNT and CDR2 YYREEE (reference sequence). The CDR3 length is 13 residues. Trimming removed 5 bases from V and 6 bases from J; junction bases left unmatched: 4.

The chain joins TRBV4-3 to TRBJ1-4, with D maybe TRBD1 (5 bases). The CDR3 is 17 amino acids. V lost 0 bases to trimming and J lost 7 bases, with 18 bases between them. Germline V CDR1 and CDR2: LGHNA, YSLEER. Here the CDR3 reads CASSQDPLQGWGEKLFF. The DNA of the CDR3 is TGCGCCAGCAGCCAAGATCCCCTCCAGGGCTGGGGTGAAAAACTGTTTTTT.

This clone has only one observation. At one of its ends the junction is not consistent with the germline gene, which may arise from a read error. Different DNA sequences within this sample yield the same CDR3. This chain connects TRBV29-1 to TRBJ2-1; no definite D call. Germline CDR1 reads SQVTM; CDR2 reads ANQGSEA. The CDR3 is 14 residues long. The chain's CDR3 is CSVSPLSAYNEQFF. DNA of the CDR3: TGCAGCGTTTCCCCCCTAAGCGCTTACAATGAACAGTTCTTC.

This clone was seen a single time. The chain joins TRBV5-1 to TRBJ2-5, with D hard to call. V gave up 0 bases and J gave up 2 bases, with 8 bases separating them. The germline V gene has CDR1 SGHRS and CDR2 YFSETQ. CDR3 length equals 14 residues. In nucleotides, the CDR3 is TGCGCCAGCAGCTTGGGTCAGATACAAGAGACCCAGTACTTC. Its translation: CASSLGQIQETQYF.

In its sample, this clone was seen once. The chain recombines TRBV11-3 with TRBJ2-1; 12 bases match TRBD2. The CDR3 runs 17 residues. Looked up from germline, CDR1 is SGHNT and CDR2 is YENEEA. The J segment lost 7 bases and the V segment lost 2 bases, leaving 9 bases of the junction unmatched. The chain's CDR3 is CASSLSLAGGPGNEQFF. The CDR3 DNA reads TGTGCCAGCAGCTTAAGCCTAGCGGGAGGGCCGGGGAATGAGCAGTTCTTC. Based on the CDR3 plus reference TRBV11-3 and TRBJ2-1, the full variable domain is EAGVVQSPRYKIIEKKQPVAFWCNPISGHNTLYWYLQNLGQGPELLIRYENEEAVDDSQLPKDRFSAERLKGVDSTLKIQPAELGDSAVYLCASSLSLAGGPGNEQFFGPGTRLTVL.

The table lists this clone with a few counts. This chain links TRBV10-3 with TRBJ2-2; 9 bases align to TRBD1. Trimming at V came to 4 bases and at J to 4 bases, leaving 7 bases not matched to a gene. The CDR3 loop spans 16 amino acids. Per germline, CDR1 ENHRY and CDR2 SYGVKD. Here the CDR3 reads CAISGTGVATTGELFF. The DNA for the CDR3 is TGTGCCATCAGTGGGACAGGGGTCGCGACCACCGGGGAGCTGTTTTTT.

The chain joins TRBV18 to TRBJ2-7; perhaps TRBD1 as D (6 bases). The CDR3 has 14 residues. The germline gives CDR1 KGHSH, CDR2 LQKENI. Trimming shortened V by 1 base and J by 1 base, and 8 bases separated the two germline ends. In DNA form, the CDR3 reads TGTGCCAGCTCACCACGACAGGATTCCTACGAGCAGTACTTC. It is translated as CASSPRQDSYEQYF.

The V call is TRBV28, the J call TRBJ1-6; no firm D call. This CDR3 spans 15 amino acids. Between the trimmed V and J ends, which lost 0 bases and 8 bases, there was a span of 11 bases. Germline CDR1 reads MDHEN; CDR2 reads SYDVKM. The CDR3 DNA reads as TGTGCCAGCAGTTTATGGAGATCTTCTTATTCACCCCTCCACTTT. It encodes CASSLWRSSYSPLHF.

This clone was observed a few times. The chain employs TRBV11-3 and TRBJ2-5; 9 bases line up with TRBD2. V lost 3 bases to trimming and J lost 10 bases; unmatched junction nucleotides: 3. This CDR3 region has 12 residues. Germline CDR1 and CDR2: SGHNT and YENEEA. The CDR3 bases are TGTGCCAGCAGCTTTGCGGGAGGGGACCAGTACTTC. It yields the protein CASSFAGGDQYF.

This clone was picked up a small number of times. The gene calls are TRBV18 and TRBJ2-5, with D perhaps matching TRBD1 (6 bases). The V end was cut by 5 bases, the J end by 1 base, with 14 bases between. The CDR3 totals 15 residues. Germline V gene lookup returns CDR1 KGHSH and CDR2 LQKENI. The CDR3 loop is CASSRAIGGQETQYF. The DNA of the CDR3 is TGTGCCAGCTCAAGGGCGATAGGGGGCCAAGAGACCCAGTACTTC.

The chain joins TRBV6-6 to TRBJ2-1, with 11 bases identical to TRBD1. The ends lost 6 bases at V and 5 bases at J; junction bases unmatched: 3. Germline V gives CDR1 MNHNY, CDR2 SVGAGI (reference sequence). This CDR3 is built from 14 residues. The CDR3 DNA reads TGTGCCAGCAGCAGGGGACAGGGGGACAATGAGCAGTTCTTC. Amino acids: CASSRGQGDNEQFF.

This chain joins TRBV7-3 and TRBJ2-5; 8 bases fit TRBD2. The CDR3 covers 14 residues. V was clipped by 5 bases and J by 2 bases; unmatched bases: 4. The germline gives CDR1 SGHTA, CDR2 FQGTGA. The CDR3 region has the DNA TGTGCCAGCAGCCCCAGCGGGAGACAAGAGACCCAGTACTTC. Its protein product is CASSPSGRQETQYF.

The table lists this clone with a count of one. This sequence joins TRBV19 and TRBJ2-5; 9 bases map to TRBD1. J gave up 5 bases and V 4 bases, and 11 bases lay outside the gene matches. The CDR3 spans 16 residues. Germline CDR1 and CDR2: LNHDA and SQIVND (reference sequence). CDR3 residues: CASSTGTGIFGETQYF. The CDR3 nucleotides read TGTGCCAGTAGTACCGGGACAGGGATCTTTGGGGAGACCCAGTACTTC.

V and J are TRBV28 and TRBJ1-2, with 9 bases that match TRBD1. Germline assignment: CDR1 MDHEN and CDR2 SYDVKM. Trimming at V came to 7 bases and at J to 4 bases, leaving 13 bases not matched to a gene. The CDR3 extends over 16 amino acids. The CDR3 bases are TGTGCCAGCACCGACAGGGGGGCATCTTGGGGCTATGGCTACACCTTC. Translated, it gives CASTDRGASWGYGYTF.

V and J are TRBV4-1 and TRBJ2-7; 8 bases map to TRBD1. The junction had 8 bases not matched to a gene; V was cut back by 2 bases and J by 5 bases. Germline loops: CDR1 MGHRA, CDR2 YSYEKL. The CDR3 contains 15 residues. The CDR3 protein is CASSQPGTGGDEQYF. CDR3 nucleotides: TGCGCCAGCAGCCAACCCGGGACAGGTGGGGACGAGCAGTACTTC.